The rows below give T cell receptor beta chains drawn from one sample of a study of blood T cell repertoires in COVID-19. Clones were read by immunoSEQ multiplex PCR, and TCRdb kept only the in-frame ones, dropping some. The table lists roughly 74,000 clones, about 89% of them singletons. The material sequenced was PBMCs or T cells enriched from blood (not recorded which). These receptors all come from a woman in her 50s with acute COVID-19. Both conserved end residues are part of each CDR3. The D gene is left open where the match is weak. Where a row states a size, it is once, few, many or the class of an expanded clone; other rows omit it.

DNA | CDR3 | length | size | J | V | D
TGTGCCAGTAGTGACGACAGGGGGCTCAGGGACACCATATATTTT | CASSDDRGLRDTIYF | 15 | once | TRBJ1-3 | TRBV19 | TRBD1
TGCGCCAGCAGCCAAGATCCCGGCCGGGAATATGGCTACACCTTC | CASSQDPGREYGYTF | 15 | - | TRBJ1-2 | TRBV4-3 | -
TGTGCCAGCAGCTCCGACAGGGCCACTGAAGCTTTCTTT | CASSSDRATEAFF | 13 | - | TRBJ1-1 | TRBV7-8 | TRBD1
TGTGCCAGCAGCCAAGGGACAGGGAGGAGGAAGAACACTGAAGCTTTCTTT | CASSQGTGRRKNTEAFF | 17 | - | TRBJ1-1 | TRBV6-2/TRBV6-3 | TRBD1
TGTGCCAGCAGCCCAGGGACAGCGGCAGATACGCAGTATTTT | CASSPGTAADTQYF | 14 | - | TRBJ2-3 | TRBV11-3 | TRBD1
TGTGCCAGTAGTATGGACGGGAGGGGGAACACCGGGGAGCTGTTTTTT | CASSMDGRGNTGELFF | 16 | - | TRBJ2-2 | TRBV19 | TRBD2
TGTGCCAGCAGCTTAGAGGTGGGAGGGCCCGATGAGCAGTTCTTC | CASSLEVGGPDEQFF | 15 | - | TRBJ2-1 | TRBV11-1 | TRBD2
TGTGCCAGCAGCCAACCTGGACTAGCGGGAGGGTCCTACAATGAGCAGTTCTTC | CASSQPGLAGGSYNEQFF | 18 | once | TRBJ2-1 | TRBV14 | TRBD2
TGTGCCATCAGTGCCAGGGTAGCGGGCACAGATACGCAGTATTTT | CAISARVAGTDTQYF | 15 | - | TRBJ2-3 | TRBV10-3 | -
TGTGCCAGCAGCGATGGGACAGGACTCTCCTACGAGCAGTACTTC | CASSDGTGLSYEQYF | 15 | - | TRBJ2-7 | TRBV6-5 | TRBD1
TGTGCCAGCAGAAGAACGGGGACAGGGGCAGATACGCAGTATTTT | CASRRTGTGADTQYF | 15 | - | TRBJ2-3 | TRBV5-4 | TRBD1
TGCGCCAGCAGTCAATCCCGGACTAGCGGGAGGTTAGATACGCAGTATTTT | CASSQSRTSGRLDTQYF | 17 | - | TRBJ2-3 | TRBV23-1 | TRBD2
TGTGCCAGCAGCCCTGGGGGAGGGCTCGAGCAGTACTTC | CASSPGGGLEQYF | 13 | - | TRBJ2-7 | TRBV7-6 | TRBD2
TGTGCCAGCAGTTTGAGACTAGCGGGGGAATACAAGCAGTACTTC | CASSLRLAGEYKQYF | 15 | - | TRBJ2-7 | TRBV27 | TRBD2
TGTGCCAGCAGCCAAGATAAGAGACCTGGAAGGTTCTGGAGCTCCTATAATTCACCCCTCCACTTT | CASSQDKRPGRFWSSYNSPLHF | 22 | - | TRBJ1-6 | TRBV3-1/TRBV3-2 | -
TGTGCCAGCAGTGATACCCTTCCGGGACAGGGTATCTACGAGCAGTACTTC | CASSDTLPGQGIYEQYF | 17 | - | TRBJ2-7 | TRBV2 | TRBD1
TGTGCCACCAGTGGGCCGACAGAAAACTATGGCTACACCTTC | CATSGPTENYGYTF | 14 | - | TRBJ1-2 | TRBV24-1 | -